These T cell receptor beta chains were read from a single sample in a study of T-cell memory formation after mild COVID-19. Each CDR3 protein is one row after TCRdb ran MiXCR on the 5' RACE reads. The table records 250,000 to 300,000 distinct CDR3 sequences, 15% to 20% of them present only once. The sample comprised PBMCs or a T cell subset sorted from them (not recorded which). These receptors came from a man aged 18-30 years who had mild COVID-19 (a few samples of this study predate the infection). Cell type and time point are not known. Both conserved end residues are part of each CDR3. D genes are given only for firm matches. Not all rows give a size; the values are once, few, many and, for expanded clones, a class.

d_call j_call v_call clone_size cdr3_aa cdr3_nt
TRBD2 TRBJ2-3 TRBV20-1 few CSAPSGGGDTQYF TGCAGTGCTCCTAGCGGGGGGGGCGATACGCAGTATTTT
TRBD1 TRBJ1-4 TRBV6-5 . CASGDRGEEKLFF TGTGCCAGCGGGGACAGGGGGGAAGAAAAACTGTTTTTT
TRBD1 TRBJ2-7 TRBV7-9 few CASRPGTGAYEQYF TGTGCCAGCAGACCCGGGACAGGCGCCTACGAGCAGTACTTC
. TRBJ1-1 TRBV2 many CASRESRRAFF TGTGCCAGCAGGGAAAGTAGACGAGCTTTCTTT
. TRBJ2-5 TRBV20-1 . CSGSLPGVKETQYF TGCAGTGGCTCACTCCCGGGGGTGAAAGAGACCCAGTACTTC
. TRBJ2-1 TRBV9 . CASSVSDLRGANEQFF TGTGCCAGCAGCGTAAGTGACCTCCGAGGTGCTAATGAGCAGTTCTTC
TRBD2 TRBJ2-3 TRBV7-9 few CASSTGLAVTDTQYF TGTGCCAGCAGCACGGGACTAGCGGTCACAGATACGCAGTATTTT
TRBD2 TRBJ2-1 TRBV20-1 few CSALSGGADEQFF TGCAGTGCTCTTAGCGGGGGGGCCGATGAGCAGTTCTTC
. TRBJ1-1 TRBV20-1 . CSARDRTVNTEAFF TGCAGTGCTAGAGATCGCACAGTGAACACTGAAGCTTTCTTT
. TRBJ1-6 TRBV2 . CASGSGSSYNSPLHF TGTGCCAGCGGCTCTGGAAGCTCCTATAATTCACCCCTCCACTTT
TRBD1 TRBJ1-6 TRBV2 many CASKGTGGSPLHF TGTGCCAGCAAAGGGACAGGAGGTTCACCCCTCCACTTT
TRBD1 TRBJ2-5 TRBV5-5 . CASSLFRQGGETQYF TGTGCCAGCAGCTTGTTTCGACAGGGTGGGGAGACCCAGTACTTC
. TRBJ2-4 TRBV4-3 many CASSQAGEDIQYF TGCGCCAGCAGCCAAGCGGGCGAAGACATTCAGTACTTC
TRBD2 TRBJ2-3 TRBV7-2 . CASSLGGTTTDTQYF TGTGCCAGCAGCCTAGGAGGGACTACCACAGATACGCAGTATTTT
. TRBJ2-7 TRBV28 . CASSSGQGTPYEQYF TGTGCCAGCAGTTCGGGTCAGGGTACGCCCTACGAGCAGTACTTC
. TRBJ2-3 TRBV11-2 . CASSLSVSQDTQYF TGTGCCAGCAGCCTCAGTGTTTCCCAAGATACGCAGTATTTT
TRBD2 TRBJ2-1 TRBV12-3/TRBV12-4 many CASILQGLAGNNEQFF TGTGCCAGCATCCTCCAAGGGCTAGCGGGTAACAATGAGCAGTTCTTC
. TRBJ1-1 TRBV20-1 . CSTLGDTEAFF TGCAGTACTTTAGGGGACACTGAAGCTTTCTTT
. TRBJ1-1 TRBV12-3/TRBV12-4 . CASTLGRAEAFF TGTGCCAGCACCCTGGGGAGGGCTGAAGCTTTCTTT
TRBD2 TRBJ2-5 TRBV6-2/TRBV6-3 few CASSYLPELVWASGEETQYF TGTGCCAGCAGTTATCTACCCGAGCTTGTGTGGGCTAGCGGGGAAGAGACCCAGTACTTC
. TRBJ1-1 TRBV13 . CASSLPPQGMTEAFF TGTGCCAGCAGCTTGCCACCCCAGGGTATGACTGAAGCTTTCTTT
TRBD1 TRBJ2-5 TRBV29-1 . CSVRTGTGETQYF TGCAGCGTAAGGACAGGGACGGGGGAGACCCAGTACTTC
. TRBJ1-1 TRBV20-1 . CSARVTRNTEAFF TGCAGTGCTAGGGTTACGAGGAACACTGAAGCTTTCTTT
. TRBJ1-6 TRBV12-3/TRBV12-4 few CASSPSSRADNSPLHF TGTGCCAGCAGCCCCTCTAGTCGAGCCGATAATTCACCCCTCCACTTT
. TRBJ2-1 TRBV11-3 many CASSHTHNEQFF TGTGCCAGCAGCCACACCCACAATGAGCAGTTCTTC
. TRBJ2-1 TRBV12-3/TRBV12-4 few CASSTGTVSSEQFF TGTGCCAGCAGTACCGGGACGGTCTCTAGTGAGCAGTTCTTC
TRBD1 TRBJ1-2 TRBV5-1 few CASSWASGTGGFGYTF TGCGCCAGCAGCTGGGCTTCCGGGACAGGGGGATTTGGCTACACCTTC
. TRBJ1-1 TRBV30 once CAWSEVRAGVTEAFF TGTGCCTGGAGTGAGGTACGGGCAGGGGTTACTGAAGCTTTCTTT
TRBD1 TRBJ2-5 TRBV7-9 . CASSSGTAQETQYF TGTGCCAGCAGCTCGGGGACAGCCCAAGAGACCCAGTACTTC
TRBD2 TRBJ2-5 TRBV12-3/TRBV12-4 few CASRPGLAGAQETQYF TGTGCCAGCAGACCCGGACTAGCGGGGGCCCAAGAGACCCAGTACTTC
. TRBJ2-3 TRBV7-2 few CASSKEGGASTDTQYF TGTGCCAGCAGTAAGGAAGGGGGTGCTAGCACAGATACGCAGTATTTT